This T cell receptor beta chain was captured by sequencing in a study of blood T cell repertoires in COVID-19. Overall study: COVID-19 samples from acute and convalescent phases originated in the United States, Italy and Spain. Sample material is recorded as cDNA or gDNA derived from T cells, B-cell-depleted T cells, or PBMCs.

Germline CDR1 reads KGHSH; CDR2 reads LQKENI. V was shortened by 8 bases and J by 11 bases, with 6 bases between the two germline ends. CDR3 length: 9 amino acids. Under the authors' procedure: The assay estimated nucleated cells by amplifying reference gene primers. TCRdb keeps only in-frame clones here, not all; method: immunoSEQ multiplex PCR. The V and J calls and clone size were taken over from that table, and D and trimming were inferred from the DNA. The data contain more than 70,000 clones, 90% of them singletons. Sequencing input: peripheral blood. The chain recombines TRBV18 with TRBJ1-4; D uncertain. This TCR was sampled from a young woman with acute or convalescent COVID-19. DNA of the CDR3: TGTGCCAGCGCGTCTAAACTGTTTTTT. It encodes CASASKLFF.